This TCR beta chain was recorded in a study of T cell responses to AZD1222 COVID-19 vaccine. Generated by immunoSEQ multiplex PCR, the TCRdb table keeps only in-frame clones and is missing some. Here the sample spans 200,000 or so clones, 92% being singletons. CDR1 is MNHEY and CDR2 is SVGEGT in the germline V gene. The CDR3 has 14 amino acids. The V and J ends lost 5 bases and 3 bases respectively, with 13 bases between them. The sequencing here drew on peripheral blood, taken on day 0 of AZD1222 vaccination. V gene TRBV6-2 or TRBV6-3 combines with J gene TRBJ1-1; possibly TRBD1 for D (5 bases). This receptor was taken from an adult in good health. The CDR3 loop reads CASSRGWIDTEAFF. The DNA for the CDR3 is TGTGCCAGCAGTAGGGGTTGGATAGACACTGAAGCTTTCTTT.